Given below is one T cell receptor beta chain in context. The target antigen is unknown. The template, about 550 ng total RNA, yielded TCR beta cDNA made with a constant-region primer. Three nested multiplex PCR rounds, a slightly modified ARM-PCR, produced the libraries for TCR beta. Rounds one and two of PCR, each of approximately 11 cycles, were primed with TRBV1-TRBV30 forward primers and a C-beta reverse primer. TCRdb passed the multiplex PCR reads through MiXCR, listing each CDR3 protein once. This table holds 100,000 to 150,000 distinct CDR3 sequences, 64% found once. Co-extraction yielded RNA and DNA from 20-30 mg of unsorted bulk tissue. There were only treatment-naive patients, all with chronic HBV infection. Every tumor sample had over 80% viable tumor cells. The sample belongs to a study of tumor-infiltrating lymphocytes in primary liver carcinoma. On the study more broadly: Patients included men and women of 30 to 69 years.

Whole-study results and caveats: Blood's top-250-clone fraction was significantly lower than that of tumors (p = 0.039).

Germline-derived CDR1 and CDR2 are MNHNS and SASEGT. The V and J ends lost 6 bases and 13 bases respectively, with 19 bases between them. The CDR3 is 13 amino acids. Sequencing was carried out using liver tumor tissue from sampling region 3. Subset denoted: tumor region T3, left-lateral pole. The V and J genes are TRBV6-1 and TRBJ2-1; possible D gene TRBD2, 5 bases. This receptor was identified in a woman aged 55-69 years with primary liver carcinoma and hepatitis B virus infection. The DNA for the CDR3 is TGTGCCAGCAGCAAACCGGGAATCGGTGACCAGTTCTTC. Amino acid sequence: CASSKPGIGDQFF.